The 30 T cell receptor beta chains listed next were all sequenced from one sample in a study of T-cell reconstitution after alpha-beta-depleted transplantation in children. The TCRbeta library incorporated unique molecular identifiers. One entry per CDR3 protein results from TCRdb running MiXCR on the PCR reads. The sample holds some 830,000 distinct CDR3 sequences, 16% seen once. The sequenced sample was PBMCs, mostly from graft donor cells, obtained 360 days after TCRalphabeta/CD19-depleted stem cell transplant. The receptor set was obtained from a male patient aged 10 to 17 who had a stem cell transplant for acute lymphoblastic leukemia, so the T cells may come from the graft donor.

This clonotype appeared a few times. The chain uses TRBV7-8 and TRBJ2-7; no definite D call. Trimming removed 4 bases from V and 2 bases from J, with 18 bases in between. From germline, CDR1 is SGHVS and CDR2 FQNEAQ. CDR3 size: 16 residues. CDR3 in amino acids: CASSSTPVGQTYEQYF. CDR3 in DNA: TGTGCCAGCAGCTCCACCCCCGTCGGGCAGACCTACGAGCAGTACTTC.

The rearrangement links TRBV5-6 to TRBJ2-1; D possibly matches TRBD1 or TRBD2 (5 bases each). Germline V gives CDR1 SGHDT, CDR2 YYEEEE. The CDR3 has 13 residues. Trimming took off 7 bases at V and 5 bases at J, with 13 bases between the two ends. DNA for the CDR3: TGTGCCAGCCTGGGGGTGTACCACAATGAGCAGTTCTTC. Protein sequence: CASLGVYHNEQFF.

This clonotype was recorded a few times. The CDR3 is CASRSTGTEAFF. The CDR3 bases are TGTGCCAGCAGGTCTACAGGCACTGAAGCTTTCTTT. The gene calls are TRBV12-3 or TRBV12-4 and TRBJ1-1; D might be TRBD1 (5 bases). The CDR3 consists of 12 residues. V dropped 6 bases and J dropped 4 bases, with 9 bases sitting between them.

Only a few counts were recorded for this clonotype. The CDR3 DNA sequence: TGTGCCAGCAGCAGGGCAGGGGGCGGAGATACGCAGTATTTT. Protein: CASSRAGGGDTQYF. This rearrangement joins TRBV3-1 to TRBJ2-3; 8 nucleotides agree with TRBD1. J lost 5 bases, V lost 5 bases, and 6 bases had no gene match. There are 14 residues in the CDR3. Per the germline V gene, CDR1 is LGHDT and CDR2 is YNNKEL (reference sequence).

The rearrangement links TRBV5-1 to TRBJ2-7; the match to TRBD2 covers 9 bases. The CDR3 has 15 residues. Trimming removed 7 bases from V and 7 bases from J; junction bases left unmatched: 15. Germline assignment: CDR1 SGHRS and CDR2 YFSETQ. This CDR3 reads CASRAAGGHLWEQYF. The DNA of the CDR3 is TGCGCCAGCCGTGCGGCGGGAGGGCACCTTTGGGAGCAGTACTTC.

The chain is built from TRBV7-9 and TRBJ2-3, with D possibly being TRBD1 or TRBD2 (5 bases each). V shed 10 bases and J shed 2 bases, with 10 bases lying between them. Germline lookup yields CDR1 SEHNR and CDR2 FQNEAQ (reference sequence). CDR3 length: 12 amino acids. The CDR3 DNA follows: TGTGCCACCGGGACCGTCACAGATACGCAGTATTTT. This translates into CATGTVTDTQYF.

This clonotype occurred many times. This chain connects TRBV15 to TRBJ2-7, with D possibly TRBD2 on 5 matching bases. The CDR3 totals 11 residues. Germline CDR1 and CDR2: LNHNV and YYDKDF (reference sequence). The ends were cut back, 5 bases at V and 4 bases at J, with 6 bases in the middle. In DNA form, the CDR3 reads TGTGCCACCAGCCGCGGGTACGAGCAGTACTTC. Its translation is CATSRGYEQYF.

The chain employs TRBV3-1 and TRBJ2-7; 12 bases map to TRBD2. The CDR3 covers 19 residues. V was pared by 0 bases and J by 0 bases, with 9 bases of the junction left unmatched. Germline loops: CDR1 LGHDT, CDR2 YNNKEL (reference sequence). CDR3 residues: CASSQDRWGTSGRSYEQYF. The CDR3 DNA reads TGTGCCAGCAGCCAAGATCGTTGGGGGACTAGCGGGCGCTCCTACGAGCAGTACTTC.

This clonotype was seen a few times. The chain employs TRBV12-3 or TRBV12-4 and TRBJ1-5; D not certain. The CDR3 is 15 amino acids. V was shortened by 7 bases and J by 4 bases, with 17 bases between the two germline ends. The CDR3 DNA follows: TGTGCCAGCACCCGGGGAGGGCAGAAAAATCAGCCCCAGCATTTT. It specifies CASTRGGQKNQPQHF.

This clonotype has a handful of counts. CDR3 DNA sequence: TGTGCCAGCAGCCTCGCAGTGACATCAACTAATGAAAAACTGTTTTTT. Protein product: CASSLAVTSTNEKLFF. This sequence joins TRBV5-5 and TRBJ1-4; D uncertain. Looked up from germline, CDR1 is SGHKS and CDR2 is YYEKEE (reference sequence). This CDR3 spans 16 amino acids. V was clipped by 4 bases and J by 0 bases, with 13 bases between them.

Only a few counts were recorded for this clonotype. CDR3 bases: TGTGCCAGCAGTTCTTTGACTGGCGGTAATGAAAAACTGTTTTTT. Translating gives CASSSLTGGNEKLFF. This chain links TRBV12-3 or TRBV12-4 with TRBJ1-4; D ambiguous. The CDR3 extends over 15 amino acids. With 4 bases removed from V and 4 bases from J, the gap between germline ends came to 13 bases.

This clonotype has a count of ten or more. The genes are TRBV20-1 and TRBJ2-1; 15 positions agree with TRBD2. J gave up 3 bases and V 4 bases, and 7 bases lay outside the gene matches. The CDR3 covers 17 residues. Per germline, CDR1 DFQATT and CDR2 SNEGSKA (reference sequence). As DNA, the CDR3 is TGCAGTGCTACCGGACTAGCGGGAGGGCCAGACTACAATGAGCAGTTCTTC. This encodes CSATGLAGGPDYNEQFF.

The chain links TRBV6-1 to TRBJ1-2; tentatively, D is TRBD1 (5 bases). The CDR3 runs to 13 residues. Germline lookup yields CDR1 MNHNS and CDR2 SASEGT. Trimming took 2 bases from V and 4 from J, leaving 8 bases between them. In DNA, the CDR3 is TGTGCCAGCAGTGAACAGGGAAGCTATGGCTACACCTTC. It encodes CASSEQGSYGYTF.

The rearrangement links TRBV20-1 to TRBJ1-5; no reliable D call. The CDR3 has 16 amino acids. Germline assignment: CDR1 DFQATT and CDR2 SNEGSKA (reference sequence). V was clipped by 0 bases and J by 4 bases, with 16 bases between them. The CDR3 region has the DNA TGCAGTGCTAGAGATCCAGGACTCACGAGGAATCAGCCCCAGCATTTT. Protein product: CSARDPGLTRNQPQHF.

This clonotype was detected only a few times. The chain is built from TRBV5-1 and TRBJ2-2, with 10 bases matching TRBD2. The CDR3 runs 17 residues. CDR1 SGHRS and CDR2 YFSETQ come from the germline V gene. The trim removed 4 bases at V and 7 bases at J, leaving 13 bases unmatched. The CDR3 nucleotides read TGCGCCAGCAGCCCACGCCAGCGGGAGGGCCCTGACGGGGAGCTGTTTTTT. This gives the protein CASSPRQREGPDGELFF.

The chain recombines TRBV27 with TRBJ2-1; 8 bases match TRBD2. Germline loops: CDR1 MNHEY, CDR2 SMNVEV (reference sequence). The CDR3 consists of 10 residues. CDR3 in amino acids: CVSGGIEQFF. The CDR3 nucleotides are TGTGTGTCGGGGGGGATTGAGCAGTTCTTC.

The chain joins TRBV5-1 to TRBJ2-6; TRBD1 is a possible D gene (6 bases). The CDR3 covers 17 residues. The V gene's germline CDR1 is SGHRS and CDR2 YFSETQ. The V end was cut by 3 bases, the J end by 0 bases, with 13 bases between. The CDR3 sequence: CASSSGTPPSGANVLTF. CDR3 DNA: TGCGCCAGCAGCTCCGGGACACCGCCCTCTGGGGCCAACGTCCTGACTTTC.

The chain links TRBV6-5 to TRBJ2-4, with TRBD1 matching 7 bases. CDR3 length: 15 residues. The trim removed 4 bases at V and 7 bases at J, leaving 10 bases unmatched. CDR1 is MNHEY and CDR2 is SVGAGI in the germline V gene. CDR3 sequence reads: CASSSSGGWRNIQYF. CDR3 DNA: TGTGCCAGCAGTTCATCAGGGGGATGGAGGAACATTCAGTACTTC.

In its sample, this clonotype was seen a few times. The chain employs TRBV29-1 and TRBJ2-7; possibly TRBD2 for D (6 bases). There are 14 residues in the CDR3. Germline CDR1 SQVTM, CDR2 ANQGSEA. Trimming removed 2 bases from V and 2 bases from J, with 13 bases in between. This CDR3 is CSVETGTETYEQYF. In DNA, the CDR3 is TGCAGCGTTGAAACCGGGACTGAGACCTACGAGCAGTACTTC.

In this sample, this clonotype turned up many times. The chain combines TRBV12-3 or TRBV12-4 with TRBJ2-1; TRBD2 matches 15 bases. The J segment lost 3 bases and the V segment lost 1 base, leaving 4 bases of the junction unmatched. CDR3 length equals 18 residues. Here the CDR3 DNA reads TGTGCCAGCAGTTTAGGAGGACTAGCGGGAGGGGACTACAATGAGCAGTTCTTC. Translated, it gives CASSLGGLAGGDYNEQFF.

This chain joins TRBV14 and TRBJ2-6, with D perhaps matching TRBD1 (5 bases). The CDR3 is 16 amino acids. Trimming took off 1 base at V and 4 bases at J, with 11 bases between the two ends. Germline V gene data show CDR1 as SGHDN and CDR2 as FVKESK. This CDR3 is CASSQAGATGANVLTF. The CDR3 region has the DNA TGTGCCAGCAGCCAAGCTGGGGCAACAGGGGCCAACGTCCTGACTTTC. Full variable domain (outside the CDR3, taken from reference TRBV14 and TRBJ2-6): EAGVTQFPSHSVIEKGQTVTLRCDPISGHDNLYWYRRVMGKEIKFLLHFVKESKQDESGMPNNRFLAERTGGTYSTLKVQPAELEDSGVYFCASSQAGATGANVLTFGAGSRLTVL.

This chain links TRBV29-1 with TRBJ2-1, with 9 bases lining up with TRBD2. J was trimmed by 4 bases and V by 5 bases; bases with no gene match: 6. This CDR3 comprises 14 residues. Germline-derived CDR1 and CDR2 are SQVTM and ANQGSEA. In nucleotides, the CDR3 is TGCAGCGTTTCGGGGCGGGGGGGGTACAATGAGCAGTTCTTC. This sequence encodes CSVSGRGGYNEQFF.

The V and J genes are TRBV3-1 and TRBJ1-1, with D unresolved. Deletions cut 3 bases from V and 1 base from J, with 9 bases between. Germline V gives CDR1 LGHDT, CDR2 YNNKEL (reference sequence). The CDR3 runs 14 residues. The CDR3 coding sequence is TGTGCCAGCAGCCATCGTAGGACGAACACTGAAGCTTTCTTT. Its translation: CASSHRRTNTEAFF.

The rearrangement uses TRBV2 and TRBJ2-1, with 7 nucleotides matching TRBD2. The V segment lost 8 bases and the J segment 2 bases; nucleotides outside the gene matches: 3. Germline CDR1 reads SNHLY; CDR2 reads FYNNEI. CDR3 length: 13 residues. This CDR3 reads CASPSGTYNEQFF. The CDR3 nucleotides read TGTGCCAGCCCTAGCGGAACCTACAATGAGCAGTTCTTC.

This clonotype was seen a handful of times. V gene TRBV11-2 combines with J gene TRBJ2-1; possibly TRBD2 for D (6 bases). The V end was cut by 6 bases, the J end by 0 bases, with 9 bases between. CDR1 and CDR2 (germline): SGHAT, FQNNGV. The CDR3 loop spans 14 amino acids. CDR3: CASRSTSSYNEQFF. DNA for the CDR3: TGTGCCAGCAGATCGACTAGCTCCTACAATGAGCAGTTCTTC.

A few counts support this clonotype. The chain uses TRBV25-1 and TRBJ2-5, with 10 positions matching TRBD2. Germline loops: CDR1 MGHDK, CDR2 SYGVNS. There are 16 residues in the CDR3. V lost 2 bases, J lost 4 bases, and 7 bases stayed unmatched. CDR3 DNA sequence: TGTGCCAGCAGTGAAGGCCTAGCGGGAGTATCAGAGACCCAGTACTTC. As protein: CASSEGLAGVSETQYF.

This clonotype was seen many times. The chain couples TRBV4-1 to TRBJ2-3, with 12 nucleotides matching TRBD2. Trimming removed 2 bases from V and 6 bases from J; junction bases left unmatched: 6. The CDR3 is made up of 16 amino acids. CDR1 is MGHRA, CDR2 YSYEKL, per germline. The CDR3 DNA reads as TGCGCCAGCAGCCAACCGACTAGCGGGAGCGGGGATACGCAGTATTTT. Its translation is CASSQPTSGSGDTQYF.

This clonotype appeared a few times. This chain joins TRBV6-5 and TRBJ2-3, with TRBD2 matching 10 bases. V shed 2 bases, J shed 1 base, and the junction held 6 bases outside the gene matches. Germline CDR1 is MNHEY and CDR2 is SVGAGI. The CDR3 covers 17 residues. The CDR3 nucleotides are TGTGCCAGCAGTTACGGGGCTAGCGGGAGCCGCACAGATACGCAGTATTTT. It encodes CASSYGASGSRTDTQYF.

This clonotype occurred many times. The CDR3 nucleotides are TGTGCCAGTAGATTAGCGGGGAGCTACGAGCAGTACTTC. It yields the protein CASRLAGSYEQYF. This chain links TRBV19 with TRBJ2-7; 8 bases fit TRBD2. The CDR3 extends over 13 amino acids. The ends lost 6 bases at V and 3 bases at J; junction bases unmatched: 4. Germline loops: CDR1 LNHDA, CDR2 SQIVND (reference sequence).

The rearrangement joins TRBV12-3 or TRBV12-4 to TRBJ1-2; 8 bases are a match to TRBD1. The CDR3 consists of 17 residues. The V and J ends lost 2 bases and 2 bases, in that order; junction bases with no gene match: 10. CDR3: CASSLSATGASNYGYTF. As DNA, the CDR3 is TGTGCCAGCAGTTTAAGCGCGACAGGGGCTTCAAACTATGGCTACACCTTC.